Listed below are T cell receptor beta chains from one sample, sequenced in a study of T cells in localized non-small cell lung cancer. Measured with immunoSEQ multiplex PCR; TCRdb has only the in-frame clones, and not every one. The table shows about 33,000 clones, with 85% to 90% occurring only once. This sample comprised peripheral blood, obtained before any cancer treatment. These receptors were taken from a man aged 40 to 70 with stage I lung adenocarcinoma. CDR3s include the opening cysteine and the closing phenylalanine or tryptophan. Each record gives: CDR3 protein, CDR3 DNA, clone size, D gene, V gene, J gene. A D gene is named only where the DNA matches it firmly. Rows give clone size only sometimes, using once, few, many, or a class for an expanded clone.

CASSQGRGGETQYF,TGTGCCAGCAGCCAAGGACGGGGGGGAGAGACCCAGTACTTC,-,TRBD2,TRBV4-2,TRBJ2-5
CASSGVAYQPQHF,TGTGCCAGCAGCGGCGTCGCTTATCAGCCCCAGCATTTT,-,-,TRBV2,TRBJ1-5
CASMKSARYQPQHF,TGTGCCAGCATGAAATCGGCCAGGTATCAGCCCCAGCATTTT,once,-,TRBV6-1,TRBJ1-5
CATSRDQATWGYTF,TGTGCCACCAGCAGAGATCAAGCCACCTGGGGCTACACCTTC,-,-,TRBV15,TRBJ1-2
CASSLFGLAGGETQYF,TGTGCCAGCAGCTTGTTCGGACTAGCGGGGGGAGAGACCCAGTACTTC,-,TRBD2,TRBV5-5,TRBJ2-5
CASSRTSGTASTEAFF,TGCGCCAGCAGCCGGACCTCCGGGACAGCTTCGACTGAAGCTTTCTTT,once,TRBD1,TRBV5-1,TRBJ1-1
CAIRADIGVLTF,TGTGCCATCAGGGCCGATATAGGCGTCCTGACTTTC,-,-,TRBV10-3,TRBJ2-6
CASSSTGTGFYEQYF,TGTGCCAGCAGCTCAACCGGGACAGGGTTCTACGAGCAGTACTTC,-,TRBD1,TRBV5-4,TRBJ2-7
CASSIAWGLGFGETQYF,TGTGCCAGTAGTATAGCATGGGGACTAGGCTTTGGTGAGACCCAGTACTTC,-,TRBD2,TRBV19,TRBJ2-5
CASSRAEYDGYTF,TGTGCCAGCAGCCGGGCCGAGTACGATGGCTACACCTTC,-,-,TRBV5-5,TRBJ1-2
CASSLATQPQHF,TGTGCCAGCAGCTTAGCCACTCAGCCCCAGCATTTT,once,-,TRBV11-2,TRBJ1-5
CASSPSGPAGASYNEQFF,TGCGCCAGCAGCCCTTCGGGGCCAGCCGGGGCCTCCTACAATGAGCAGTTCTTC,-,-,TRBV4-1,TRBJ2-1
CASSEDHSIDTQYF,TGTGCCAGCAGTGAAGATCACTCTATAGATACGCAGTATTTT,-,-,TRBV6-1,TRBJ2-3
CASGGTFGDNEQFF,TGTGCCAGCGGGGGGACATTCGGTGACAATGAGCAGTTCTTC,-,-,TRBV6-6,TRBJ2-1
CASMAGGAYNEQFF,TGTGCCAGCATGGCAGGGGGGGCCTACAATGAGCAGTTCTTC,-,-,TRBV2,TRBJ2-1
CAISNGTGPYEQYF,TGTGCCATCTCTAACGGGACAGGACCCTACGAGCAGTACTTC,-,TRBD1,TRBV10-3,TRBJ2-7
CASSLEGNSPLHF,TGTGCCAGCAGCTTGGAGGGGAATTCACCCCTCCACTTT,few,-,TRBV7-9,TRBJ1-6
CASSRGGESTDTQYF,TGTGCCAGTAGTCGAGGGGGCGAAAGCACAGATACGCAGTATTTT,-,TRBD1,TRBV19,TRBJ2-3
CASRPYRGSSEKLFF,TGTGCCAGCAGGCCTTACAGGGGGTCGTCTGAAAAACTGTTTTTT,-,TRBD1,TRBV11-2,TRBJ1-4
CASSGGQGYEQYF,TGCGCCAGCTCGGGGGGACAGGGCTACGAGCAGTACTTC,-,TRBD1,TRBV10-1,TRBJ2-7
CASSSSTNAANEKLFF,TGTGCCAGCAGTTCGTCCACTAACGCCGCTAATGAAAAACTGTTTTTT,-,-,TRBV6-5,TRBJ1-4
CASSPSQGPNYGYTF,TGTGCCAGCAGCCCCTCACAGGGGCCTAATTATGGCTACACCTTC,-,TRBD1,TRBV6-1,TRBJ1-2
CASSPGTNYGYTF,TGTGCCAGCTCTCCCGGGACAAACTATGGCTACACCTTC,-,-,TRBV18,TRBJ1-2
CASNRGKDTGELFF,TGTGCCAGCAACCGTGGGAAGGACACCGGGGAGCTGTTTTTT,-,-,TRBV5-4,TRBJ2-2
CASSLGFGAQGTQYF,TGTGCCAGCAGCCTCGGGTTCGGGGCCCAAGGTACGCAGTATTTT,-,-,TRBV7-8,TRBJ2-3
CASSLVRGTLISPEAFF,TGTGCCAGCAGCTTAGTCAGGGGCACCCTCATAAGCCCTGAAGCTTTCTTT,few,-,TRBV7-9,TRBJ1-1
CASSATSGANVLTF,TGCGCCAGCAGCGCGACTTCTGGGGCCAACGTCCTGACTTTC,-,-,TRBV5-1,TRBJ2-6
CASVGRGGSGELFF,TGTGCCAGCGTAGGCAGGGGCGGTAGCGGGGAGCTGTTTTTT,-,-,TRBV2,TRBJ2-2
CASSVAASGPVTQYF,TGTGCCAGCAGCGTAGCGGCTAGCGGGCCGGTGACCCAGTACTTC,-,TRBD2,TRBV9,TRBJ2-5
CASSQRGGYGYTF,TGTGCCAGCAGCCAGAGGGGTGGCTATGGCTACACCTTC,-,-,TRBV7-2,TRBJ1-2
CASSNRLNQPQHF,TGTGCCAGTAGTAATAGACTCAATCAGCCCCAGCATTTT,-,-,TRBV19,TRBJ1-5
CASSPPKGTFYEQYF,TGTGCCAGCTCACCACCGAAGGGTACCTTCTACGAGCAGTACTTC,few,-,TRBV18,TRBJ2-7